Each of the 7 T cell receptor beta chains below was sequenced from the same sample in a study of blood T cell repertoires in COVID-19. Produced via immunoSEQ multiplex PCR; TCRdb's table is partial and in-frame only. The table lists roughly 250,000 clones, about nine tenths of them singletons. Input material: PBMCs or T cells enriched from blood (not recorded which). The receptors come from a woman aged 40 to 50 with acute COVID-19.

The V call is TRBV30, the J call TRBJ2-4, with 10 positions matching TRBD2. Germline V gene data show CDR1 as GTSNPN and CDR2 as SVGIG (reference sequence). This CDR3 is 16 amino acids long. V was clipped by 1 base and J by 4 bases; unmatched bases: 7. CDR3 protein: CAWSDGLAVEKNIQYF. CDR3 nucleotides: TGTGCCTGGAGTGACGGACTAGCGGTCGAAAAAAACATTCAGTACTTC.

The rearrangement joins TRBV19 to TRBJ1-1, with TRBD1 identical over 8 bases. This CDR3 has 16 residues. The germline CDR1 and CDR2 sequences are LNHDA and SQIVND (reference sequence). The ends lost 5 bases at V and 0 bases at J; junction bases unmatched: 8. CDR3 sequence: CASSQTGDYMNTEAFF. The CDR3 DNA reads as TGTGCCAGTAGTCAGACAGGGGATTACATGAACACTGAAGCTTTCTTT.

The chain uses TRBV9 and TRBJ1-5; TRBD1 agrees at 8 bases. CDR1 is SGDLS and CDR2 is YYNGEE in the germline V gene. The CDR3 is 15 residues long. V lost 0 bases and J lost 1; bases outside the gene matches: 0. The CDR3 DNA reads as TGTGCCAGCAGCGTAGGGACAGGGAGCAATCAGCCCCAGCATTTT. Translation: CASSVGTGSNQPQHF.

The CDR3 here is CASSRGTKNTEAFF. CDR3 DNA sequence: TGTGCCAGTAGTCGTGGGACAAAGAACACTGAAGCTTTCTTT. The chain has TRBV19 and TRBJ1-1; D perhaps matches TRBD1 (6 bases). The CDR3 is made up of 14 amino acids. Trimming removed 5 bases from V and 1 base from J, with 11 bases in between. Germline V gene data show CDR1 as LNHDA and CDR2 as SQIVND (reference sequence).

The table lists this clone with a few counts. The gene calls are TRBV7-2 and TRBJ1-1, with D possibly matching TRBD1 (5 bases). The CDR3 consists of 15 residues. Trimming shortened V by 1 base and J by 0 bases, and 9 bases separated the two germline ends. Per germline, CDR1 SGHTA and CDR2 FQGNSA. CDR3: CASSLVGLMNTEAFF. CDR3 bases: TGTGCCAGCAGCTTAGTGGGACTCATGAACACTGAAGCTTTCTTT.

This chain links TRBV6-9 with TRBJ2-7; possibly TRBD1 for D (5 bases). The V gene lost 6 bases and the J gene lost 3 bases, with 24 bases spanning the gap. The length of the CDR3 is 17 residues. Germline lookup yields CDR1 MNHGY and CDR2 SVAAGI. CDR3 amino acids: CASSSAGRATGNYEQYF. CDR3 in DNA: TGTGCCAGCAGCTCCGCCGGACGGGCTACAGGAAACTACGAGCAGTACTTC.

A note on this clone: The identical CDR3 is also encoded by other nucleotide sequences in the sample. The V call is TRBV3-1 (or the pseudogene TRBV3-2), the J call TRBJ1-5; perhaps TRBD1 as D (5 bases). CDR3 length: 13 amino acids. Germline loops: CDR1 LGHDT, CDR2 YNNKEL (reference sequence). With 1 base removed from V and 4 bases from J, the gap between germline ends came to 5 bases. CDR3 in DNA: TGTGCCAGCAGCCAAGGACAGAATCAGCCCCAGCATTTT. Translated, it gives CASSQGQNQPQHF.